Listed below are T cell receptor beta chains from one sample, sequenced in a study of spatial heterogeneity in lung cancer. TCRdb processed the 5' RACE reads anew with MiXCR; each CDR3 protein has one entry. The sample yields 95,000 to 130,000 distinct CDR3 sequences, more than 10% seen once. Sequenced material: PBMCs, taken at follow-up. All receptors come from a male donor with early-stage non-small cell lung cancer. The CDR3 runs from the conserved cysteine through the conserved F or W. A D gene is named only where the DNA matches it firmly. Where a row states a size, it is once, few, many or the class of an expanded clone; other rows omit it.

clone_size	j_call	cdr3_length	v_call	d_call	cdr3_nt	cdr3_aa
.	TRBJ1-2	13	TRBV20-1	.	TGCAGTGCAAGAGTACCGTCGACAAATGGCTACACCTTC	CSARVPSTNGYTF
many	TRBJ2-2	16	TRBV11-3	.	TGTGCCAGCAGCCCGCTTGGGACAACGAACACCGGGGAGCTGTTTTTT	CASSPLGTTNTGELFF
few	TRBJ2-5	15	TRBV28	TRBD2	TGTGCCAGCAGTTCTCAACTAGCGGGGACAGAGACCCAGTACTTC	CASSSQLAGTETQYF
few	TRBJ2-7	13	TRBV10-3	.	TGTGCCATCAGTTGGGACCGAGCCTACGAGCAGTACTTC	CAISWDRAYEQYF
few	TRBJ1-1	16	TRBV5-1	.	TGCGCCAGCAGCTTGGGAAGGCAGGGGTCGAACACTGAAGCTTTCTTT	CASSLGRQGSNTEAFF
few	TRBJ2-5	17	TRBV28	TRBD1	TGTGCCAGCAGAACGGCGCCGGAGACAGGGGGGGAAGAGACCCAGTACTTC	CASRTAPETGGEETQYF
few	TRBJ1-1	14	TRBV3-1	.	TGTGCCAGCAGCCAAGCGCACGGGAACACTGAAGCTTTCTTT	CASSQAHGNTEAFF
.	TRBJ2-3	15	TRBV5-1	.	TGCGCCAGCAGCTTGGCCGCACCCGGGCCAGATACGCAGTATTTT	CASSLAAPGPDTQYF
many	TRBJ2-6	18	TRBV11-2	.	TGTGCCAGCAGCTCCGCCCGTACGGTCACCGCTGGGGCCAACGTCCTGACTTTC	CASSSARTVTAGANVLTF
.	TRBJ2-6	17	TRBV11-3	.	TGTGCCAGCAGCCAGGACAGCTCGGTTGTGGGGGCCAACGTCCTGACTTTC	CASSQDSSVVGANVLTF
.	TRBJ2-1	15	TRBV12-3/TRBV12-4	.	TGTGCCAGCGGTGGGGGGCCCCGGTCCTACAATGAGCAGTTCTTC	CASGGGPRSYNEQFF
many	TRBJ1-1	14	TRBV7-9	.	TGTGCCAGCAGCTTAGGGACCGTGAACACTGAAGCTTTCTTT	CASSLGTVNTEAFF
.	TRBJ2-5	13	TRBV7-2	TRBD2	TGTGCCAGCAGCTCCAGCGGGGGAGAGACCCAGTACTTC	CASSSSGGETQYF
.	TRBJ2-3	16	TRBV5-4	.	TGTGCCAGCAGCTTCCCAAAGGAAGGTTCCACAGATACGCAGTATTTT	CASSFPKEGSTDTQYF
few	TRBJ2-5	10	TRBV20-1	.	TGCAGTGCTACGGGCGAGACCCAGTACTTC	CSATGETQYF
few	TRBJ2-2	16	TRBV5-6	.	TGTGCCAGCAGCGGAGCAGGGCGGAGAGTCACCGGGGAGCTGTTTTTT	CASSGAGRRVTGELFF
.	TRBJ1-3	13	TRBV7-9	.	TGTGCCAGCAGCCCCCAGGGGCCAGCCACCATATATTTT	CASSPQGPATIYF